The clone carrying this T cell receptor beta chain occurred once. Its specificity is not known. Each CDR3 protein gets one entry after TCRdb re-called the reads with MiXCR. The sample comprises approximately 400,000 distinct CDR3 sequences, approximately 32% of which are singletons, and roughly an eighth rests with the top ten. This sample is part of a study of T cell repertoires in cytomegalovirus infection. Notes on the study in general: Ex vivo, HLA-C-restricted CMV-specific TCR beta clonotypes prevailed over the rest of the response. The study identified carriers of CMV plus the relevant HLA from cumulative public TCR beta family frequency.

After removal of 10 bases from V and 5 bases from J, the junction contained 6 bases not matched to a gene. Per the germline V gene, CDR1 is ENHRY and CDR2 is SYGVKD. The CDR3 loop spans 12 amino acids. The chain joins TRBV10-3 to TRBJ2-7; 9 nucleotides match TRBD1. This receptor was taken from a human donor in good health (CMV status not recorded). Some clones in this sample may be carry-over from other donors' samples. Sequenced: PBMCs. Here the CDR3 DNA reads TGTGCCACGGACAGGGGTCTGAACGAGCAGTACTTC. This encodes CATDRGLNEQYF.